What follows are 27 T cell receptor beta chains derived from one specimen sequenced in a study of shared clonotypes between healthy human individuals. The assay was immunoSEQ multiplex PCR, and TCRdb's table has in-frame clones only and misses some. The sample has roughly 1 million clones, roughly 80% seen once. The sample taken for sequencing was memory CD4+ T cells sorted from blood. Indicated subset: CD45RA-negative fraction. The source of these receptors is a man between 18 and 29 years old in good health.

The chain combines TRBV9 with TRBJ1-1; 7 nucleotides line up with TRBD1. The CDR3 sequence is 14 residues long. J gave up 1 base and V 6 bases, and 6 bases lay outside the gene matches. Per germline, CDR1 SGDLS and CDR2 YYNGEE. Here the CDR3 reads CASTRQGGNTEAFF. The CDR3 bases are TGTGCCAGCACCCGACAGGGCGGGAACACTGAAGCTTTCTTT.

This clone was detected many times. This chain links TRBV6-5 with TRBJ1-1; TRBD1 might be the D (6 bases). This CDR3 is built from 14 residues. Germline CDR1 MNHEY, CDR2 SVGAGI. V lost 4 bases and J lost 1, with 10 bases in between. The CDR3 spells CASSSGTKNTEAFF. The CDR3 DNA reads as TGTGCCAGCAGTTCCGGGACAAAGAACACTGAAGCTTTCTTT.

The V gene is TRBV5-6, the J gene TRBJ1-6; D gene ambiguous. The length of the CDR3 is 14 residues. V shed 0 bases and J shed 7 bases, with 8 bases lying between them. Germline V gene sequence: CDR1 SGHDT, CDR2 YYEEEE. Here the CDR3 DNA reads TGTGCCAGCAGCTTGGGGGCTAAGAATTCACCCCTCCACTTT. Translation: CASSLGAKNSPLHF.

The chain recombines TRBV6-5 with TRBJ2-7, with D tentatively TRBD2 (6 bases). The ends were cut back, 8 bases at V and 5 bases at J, with 7 bases in the middle. Germline V gene sequence: CDR1 MNHEY, CDR2 SVGAGI. This CDR3 is 10 amino acids long. CDR3 DNA sequence: TGTGCCAGCGGGAGGAACGAGCAGTACTTC. Its translation: CASGRNEQYF.

The chain is built from TRBV5-1 and TRBJ1-4; 9 bases align to TRBD1. Germline CDR1 SGHRS, CDR2 YFSETQ. V was clipped by 3 bases and J by 7 bases; unmatched bases: 10. The CDR3 loop spans 16 amino acids. The CDR3 bases are TGCGCCAGCAGCTCACGACAGGGGGGAGACGGTGAAAAACTGTTTTTT. Protein sequence: CASSSRQGGDGEKLFF.

V usage is TRBV6-6 and J usage is TRBJ2-3; TRBD1 might be the D (6 bases). The germline gives CDR1 MNHNY, CDR2 SVGAGI (reference sequence). The CDR3 is 15 residues long. V was clipped by 5 bases and J by 2 bases, with 14 bases between them. CDR3 protein: CASSRDISPTDTQYF. The CDR3 DNA follows: TGTGCCAGCAGTCGGGACATCTCCCCCACAGATACGCAGTATTTT.

This rearrangement joins TRBV6-6 to TRBJ1-5; D is perhaps TRBD1 (5 bases). In germline, CDR1 is MNHNY, CDR2 SVGAGI (reference sequence). The CDR3 spans 14 residues. V lost 0 bases and J lost 5, with 8 bases in between. The CDR3 loop reads CASSYSGADQPQHF. The CDR3 DNA reads TGTGCCAGCAGTTACTCAGGGGCGGATCAGCCCCAGCATTTT.

This clone was seen only a few times. The chain combines TRBV18 with TRBJ2-5; 11 bases agree with TRBD1. V trimming: 5 bases; J trimming: 4 bases; junction bases outside the gene matches: 3. This CDR3 is built from 14 residues. The germline gives CDR1 KGHSH, CDR2 LQKENI. CDR3 DNA sequence: TGTGCCAGCTCATCTGGGACAGGGGGAGAGACCCAGTACTTC. Its translation: CASSSGTGGETQYF.

The CDR3 is CASSLGGEYGYTF. CDR3 sequence (DNA): TGTGCCAGCAGCTTAGGTGGGGAATATGGCTACACCTTC. The chain recombines TRBV11-2 with TRBJ1-2; D is unresolved. Germline assignment: CDR1 SGHAT and CDR2 FQNNGV. CDR3 size: 13 residues. V shed 1 base and J shed 5 bases, with 8 bases lying between them.

The chain combines TRBV19 with TRBJ2-7, with unresolved D. Germline CDR1 reads LNHDA; CDR2 reads SQIVND (reference sequence). The germline V and J ends were trimmed by 5 bases and 2 bases, with 13 bases remaining between them. The CDR3 consists of 14 residues. CDR3 amino acids: CASSLWAQPYEQYF. The CDR3 region has the DNA TGTGCCAGTAGTCTCTGGGCCCAACCCTACGAGCAGTACTTC. Combining the CDR3 with reference TRBV19 and TRBJ2-7 gives the whole variable domain DGGITQSPKYLFRKEGQNVTLSCEQNLNHDAMYWYRQDPGQGLRLIYYSQIVNDFQKGDIAEGYSVSREKKESFPLTVTSAQKNPTAFYLCASSLWAQPYEQYFGPGTRLTVT.

The rearrangement uses TRBV11-3 and TRBJ2-5, with 11 bases aligning to TRBD2. Germline values: CDR1 SGHNT, CDR2 YENEEA. V shed 2 bases, J shed 7 bases, and the junction held 6 bases outside the gene matches. This CDR3 region has 15 residues. CDR3 amino acids: CASSLTSGSPGTQYF. The CDR3 DNA reads TGTGCCAGCAGCTTAACTAGCGGGAGCCCCGGGACCCAGTACTTC.

This clone was observed a single time. The chain is built from TRBV4-3 and TRBJ1-4; D ambiguous. V lost 4 bases to trimming and J lost 5 bases, with 8 bases between them. Germline V CDR1 and CDR2: LGHNA, YSLEER. The CDR3 extends over 13 amino acids. The CDR3 region has the DNA TGCGCCAGCAGCCCAATTAGCAATGAAAAACTGTTTTTT. As protein: CASSPISNEKLFF.

This chain uses TRBV11-2 with TRBJ2-1; D may be TRBD1 (5 bases). The CDR3 runs 15 residues. V lost 1 base and J lost 3, with 10 bases in between. Germline V gene sequence: CDR1 SGHAT, CDR2 FQNNGV. CDR3 in amino acids: CASSLVGLGYNEQFF. In nucleotides, the CDR3 is TGTGCCAGCAGCTTAGTGGGGCTCGGCTACAATGAGCAGTTCTTC.

V and J are TRBV5-6 and TRBJ2-7, with TRBD2 matching over 11 bases. V lost 6 bases, J lost 9 bases, and 14 bases stayed unmatched. CDR1 SGHDT and CDR2 YYEEEE come from the germline V gene. The CDR3 runs 15 residues. The CDR3 protein is CASTSLAGALPGQYF. CDR3 nucleotides: TGTGCCAGCACGTCACTAGCGGGAGCACTACCCGGGCAGTACTTC.

This clone has only one observation. This chain uses TRBV10-3 with TRBJ2-7, with D perhaps TRBD1 (6 bases). Germline assignment: CDR1 ENHRY and CDR2 SYGVKD. CDR3 length equals 13 residues. Trimming took off 3 bases at V and 5 bases at J, with 11 bases between the two ends. The CDR3 DNA follows: TGTGCCATCAGTGACAGGGGTTCCCACGAGCAGTACTTC. Translating gives CAISDRGSHEQYF.

V gene TRBV6-1 combines with J gene TRBJ2-3; D might be TRBD2 (6 bases). The CDR3 covers 15 residues. Trimming cost V 7 bases and J 8 bases, with 22 bases left between them. Germline CDR1 is MNHNS and CDR2 is SASEGT. CDR3 sequence: CASTLGGDPWATQYF. CDR3 nucleotides: TGTGCCAGCACCTTAGGAGGGGACCCCTGGGCTACGCAGTATTTT.

The chain recombines TRBV5-5 with TRBJ2-3; 7 bases are shared with TRBD1. Germline lookup yields CDR1 SGHKS and CDR2 YYEKEE (reference sequence). Unmatched junction bases numbered 4, after V lost 3 bases and J lost 0 bases. This CDR3 spans 15 amino acids. Here the CDR3 reads CASSSQQGSTDTQYF. The CDR3 DNA follows: TGTGCCAGCAGCTCCCAACAGGGGAGCACAGATACGCAGTATTTT.

In this sample, this clone turned up once. The rearrangement links TRBV7-6 to TRBJ2-1; 8 nucleotides line up with TRBD2. Germline V gene sequence: CDR1 SGHVS, CDR2 FNYEAQ. The V gene end was trimmed by 5 bases and the J gene end by 10 bases; junction bases not matched to a gene: 10. This CDR3 region has 14 residues. CDR3 in amino acids: CASSLSGTVGEQFF. CDR3 coding DNA: TGTGCCAGCAGCCTTAGCGGGACGGTAGGGGAGCAGTTCTTC.

This clone has only a few counts. This chain joins TRBV11-2 and TRBJ2-1; the D gene is possibly TRBD2 (5 bases). Germline V gives CDR1 SGHAT, CDR2 FQNNGV. The CDR3 covers 15 residues. Trimming shortened V by 2 bases and J by 4 bases, and 12 bases separated the two germline ends. DNA of the CDR3: TGTGCCAGCAGCTTAAGCTCGGGAACGTACAATGAGCAGTTCTTC. This encodes CASSLSSGTYNEQFF.

J is TRBJ1-1 and V is TRBV27; unclear D gene. This CDR3 contains 13 residues. The germline CDR1 and CDR2 sequences are MNHEY and SMNVEV (reference sequence). The germline V and J ends were trimmed by 7 bases and 0 bases, with 9 bases remaining between them. CDR3 sequence reads: CASKQNLNTEAFF. DNA for the CDR3: TGTGCCAGCAAACAGAACCTGAACACTGAAGCTTTCTTT.

The gene calls are TRBV19 and TRBJ2-3; maybe TRBD2 (6 bases). The CDR3 runs to 16 residues. V was shortened by 3 bases and J by 2 bases, with 15 bases between the two germline ends. Germline assignment: CDR1 LNHDA and CDR2 SQIVND (reference sequence). CDR3 residues: CASSIGSGFNTDTQYF. Here the CDR3 DNA reads TGTGCCAGTAGTATCGGTAGCGGATTTAACACAGATACGCAGTATTTT.

In regard to this clone: Its ends do not fully match the called genes, so a read error is possible. This chain uses TRBV10-3 with TRBJ2-1; possible D gene TRBD2, 6 bases. CDR1 is ENHRY and CDR2 is SYGVKD in the germline V gene. There are 13 residues in the CDR3. CDR3 coding DNA: TGTGCCATACGGGACTTCGCCTCACTTGAGCTGTTCTTC. Protein sequence: CAIRDFASLELFF.

In this sample, this clone turned up once. The chain links TRBV21-1 to TRBJ2-7. TRBV21-1 corresponds to a pseudogene. The CDR3 totals 15 residues. In nucleotides, the CDR3 is TGTGCCAGCAGCAATCCCCGTGGCGTTTCCTACGAGCAGTACTTC. It translates to CASSNPRGVSYEQYF.

This sequence joins TRBV5-1 and TRBJ2-5, with 11 bases that match TRBD1. The germline gives CDR1 SGHRS, CDR2 YFSETQ. This CDR3 is 14 amino acids long. V was clipped by 4 bases and J by 5 bases; unmatched bases: 4. The chain's CDR3 is CASSVGQGAETQYF. The CDR3 bases are TGCGCCAGCAGCGTTGGACAGGGGGCTGAGACCCAGTACTTC.

The rearrangement joins TRBV7-9 to TRBJ1-2; D is unresolved. Germline V gene sequence: CDR1 SEHNR, CDR2 FQNEAQ (reference sequence). The CDR3 covers 13 residues. The ends were cut back, 5 bases at V and 2 bases at J, with 9 bases in the middle. CDR3 DNA sequence: TGTGCCAGCAGCGCGGGAGACAACTATGGCTACACCTTC. This translates into CASSAGDNYGYTF.

This chain uses TRBV27 with TRBJ1-5; D unresolved. The CDR3 has 18 amino acids. The germline V gene encodes CDR1 MNHEY and CDR2 SMNVEV (reference sequence). V dropped 4 bases and J dropped 1 base, with 20 bases sitting between them. The CDR3 DNA reads as TGTGCCAGCAGTTCCCAAAAAAGTGGGCTAGGGAGCAATCAGCCCCAGCATTTT. Translating gives CASSSQKSGLGSNQPQHF.

This clone was observed a few times. This chain uses TRBV6-1 with TRBJ1-6; 11 bases match TRBD1. Germline CDR1 and CDR2: MNHNS and SASEGT. This CDR3 spans 18 amino acids. J gave up 6 bases and V 2 bases, and 9 bases lay outside the gene matches. CDR3 in amino acids: CASSERREGQGGNSPLHF. The CDR3 DNA follows: TGTGCCAGCAGTGAAAGGAGGGAGGGACAGGGGGGTAATTCACCCCTCCACTTT.